This T cell receptor beta chain is drawn from a study of T cells in Graves' hyperthyroidism and ophthalmopathy. The overall study: Peripheral blood was drawn at first diagnosis, prior to all treatment.

Study outcomes and limitations: The model identified upcoming ophthalmopathy a median approximately 6.5 months ahead of onset. Most thyroid clonotypes with frequency above 0.001 were detected in blood.

This CDR3 region has 14 residues. V lost 5 bases to trimming and J lost 4 bases, with 17 bases between them. Germline V lookup: CDR1 SQVTM, CDR2 ANQGSEA. This clonotype was seen ten or more times. Its target is unknown. Amplification targeted TCR beta CDR3 regions from RNA transcripts. An initial round of RT-PCR targeting the TCR CDR3 relied on the HTBI primer set. Each CDR3 protein is one row after TCRdb ran MiXCR on the multiplex PCR reads. The sample includes fewer than 850,000 distinct CDR3 sequences, 15% to 20% of them seen just once. An absence of ophthalmopathy progression within 18 months meant stable Graves' hyperthyroidism.

This chain uses TRBV29-1 with TRBJ1-1; D remains ambiguous. Specimen: blood. This TCR was sampled from a man in his forties or fifties with Graves' hyperthyroidism. The CDR3, as DNA: TGCAGCGTTTCGGAGGATCCCCGGGGCACTGAAGCTTTCTTT. Amino acid sequence: CSVSEDPRGTEAFF.